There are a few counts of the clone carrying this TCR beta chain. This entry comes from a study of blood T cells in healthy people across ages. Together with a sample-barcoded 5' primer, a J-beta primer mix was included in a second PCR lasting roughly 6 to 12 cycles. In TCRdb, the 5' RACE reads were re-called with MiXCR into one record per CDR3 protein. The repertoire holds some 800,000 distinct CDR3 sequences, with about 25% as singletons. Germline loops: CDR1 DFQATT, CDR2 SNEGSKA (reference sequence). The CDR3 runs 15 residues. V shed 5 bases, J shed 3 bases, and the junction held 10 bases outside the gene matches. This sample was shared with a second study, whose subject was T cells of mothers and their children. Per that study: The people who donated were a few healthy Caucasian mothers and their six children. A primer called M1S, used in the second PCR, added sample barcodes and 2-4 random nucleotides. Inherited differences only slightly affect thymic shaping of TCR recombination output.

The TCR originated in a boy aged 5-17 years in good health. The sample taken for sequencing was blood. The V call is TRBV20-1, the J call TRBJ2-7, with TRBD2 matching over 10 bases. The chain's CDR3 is CSAGPLLAGIYEQYF. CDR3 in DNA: TGCAGTGCTGGCCCTTTACTAGCGGGAATCTACGAGCAGTACTTC.